The 17 T cell receptor beta chains in this list originate from one sample, sequenced in a study of cytomegalovirus exposure and HLA in healthy donors. The PCR had 60 Vbeta and 13 Jbeta primers. Data came from immunoSEQ multiplex PCR; TCRdb stores just in-frame clones and leaves some out. In the table there are 80,000 to 130,000 clones, approximately 80% of which are singletons. The sample taken for sequencing was PBMCs. Receptor source: a woman between 18 and 29 years old in good health and CMV-seronegative.

The chain combines TRBV4-2 with TRBJ2-7; 8 positions match TRBD1. Losses at the gene ends were 1 base for V and 6 bases for J; bases not matched to a gene: 14. CDR1 is LGHNA and CDR2 is YNFKEQ in the germline V gene. This CDR3 region has 17 residues. This chain's CDR3 is CASSQVNVGTGPLEQYF. The CDR3 region has the DNA TGTGCCAGCAGCCAAGTCAACGTCGGGACAGGCCCCCTCGAGCAGTACTTC.

The CDR3 spells CAISPGTGENIQYF. The CDR3 nucleotides read TGTGCCATCAGTCCCGGGACAGGGGAAAACATTCAGTACTTC. This sequence joins TRBV10-3 and TRBJ2-4, with TRBD1 matching over 10 bases. The germline CDR1 and CDR2 sequences are ENHRY and SYGVKD. The trim removed 5 bases at V and 5 bases at J, leaving 3 bases unmatched. This CDR3 spans 14 amino acids.

This chain connects TRBV6-1 to TRBJ2-1, with 9 bases identical to TRBD1. The ends lost 6 bases at V and 10 bases at J; junction bases unmatched: 10. The germline V gene has CDR1 MNHNS and CDR2 SASEGT. This CDR3 is 14 amino acids long. The DNA of the CDR3 is TGTGCCAGCAGCAGGACAGGGGAGATGTTGGAGCAGTTCTTC. Translating gives CASSRTGEMLEQFF.

The chain joins TRBV18 to TRBJ2-7; 9 bases are a match to TRBD1. The CDR3 runs 16 residues. Looked up from germline, CDR1 is KGHSH and CDR2 is LQKENI. Losses at the gene ends were 3 bases for V and 3 bases for J; bases not matched to a gene: 9. The CDR3 DNA is TGTGCCAGCTCACCCAGACAGGGGGTGTTTCTCTACGAGCAGTACTTC. Protein product: CASSPRQGVFLYEQYF.

The rearrangement uses TRBV7-9 and TRBJ2-1; a possible D gene is TRBD2 (5 bases). The CDR3 length is 16 residues. The germline CDR1 and CDR2 sequences are SEHNR and FQNEAQ (reference sequence). V lost 4 bases and J lost 0, with 13 bases in between. The CDR3 is CASSSLQTISYNEQFF. CDR3 in DNA: TGTGCCAGCAGCTCTCTCCAGACTATCTCCTACAATGAGCAGTTCTTC.

V usage is TRBV28 and J usage is TRBJ1-5, with D perhaps matching TRBD1 (5 bases). Germline V gene lookup returns CDR1 MDHEN and CDR2 SYDVKM. Trimming removed 7 bases at V and 1 base at J, with 14 bases between. This CDR3 comprises 15 residues. In DNA, the CDR3 is TGTGCCAGCAACGTTGGGGGGGGAAGCAATCAGCCCCAGCATTTT. Protein sequence: CASNVGGGSNQPQHF.

The chain is built from TRBV11-3 and TRBJ2-1; 9 nucleotides match TRBD2. Trimming removed 6 bases from V and 6 bases from J; junction bases left unmatched: 18. The CDR3 length is 18 residues. Germline V lookup: CDR1 SGHNT, CDR2 YENEEA. This CDR3 is CASSSQGSASGKINEQFF. CDR3 DNA sequence: TGTGCCAGCAGTTCACAAGGGTCTGCTAGCGGGAAGATCAATGAGCAGTTCTTC.

This chain links TRBV9 with TRBJ2-1; 8 bases line up with TRBD2. The germline CDR1 and CDR2 sequences are SGDLS and YYNGEE. The CDR3 runs to 15 residues. J lost 0 bases, V lost 3 bases, and 2 bases had no gene match. The DNA of the CDR3 is TGTGCCAGCAGCGCGCGGGGGGCCTCCTACAATGAGCAGTTCTTC. As protein: CASSARGASYNEQFF.

This clone was seen more than once but under ten times. CDR3 protein: CASSLDSYEQYF. In DNA form, the CDR3 reads TGTGCCAGCAGCTTAGATAGCTACGAGCAGTACTTC. The chain recombines TRBV11-2 with TRBJ2-7; D not resolved. This CDR3 has 12 amino acids. V shed 0 bases and J shed 3 bases, with 3 bases lying between them. CDR1 SGHAT and CDR2 FQNNGV come from the germline V gene.

J is TRBJ2-2 and V is TRBV5-6, with a possible D match to TRBD2 (6 bases). The CDR3 spans 16 residues. V was pared by 2 bases and J by 4 bases, with 15 bases between. Germline CDR1 is SGHDT and CDR2 is YYEEEE. CDR3 DNA: TGTGCCAGCAGCTTAGACGGGAGTCCGGGCACCGGGGAGCTGTTTTTT. Translating it yields CASSLDGSPGTGELFF.

The chain couples TRBV4-3 to TRBJ1-2; D possibly corresponds to TRBD1 (6 bases). CDR3 length: 14 amino acids. Germline CDR1 reads LGHNA; CDR2 reads YSLEER. V was shortened by 0 bases and J by 4 bases, with 9 bases between the two germline ends. The CDR3 nucleotides are TGCGCCAGCAGCCAAGATACACAGGGCTATGGCTACACCTTC. This gives the protein CASSQDTQGYGYTF.

V gene TRBV6-5 combines with J gene TRBJ2-2; TRBD1 matches 7 bases. CDR3 length: 16 residues. V dropped 2 bases and J dropped 3; count of bases not matched to a gene: 6. CDR1 is MNHEY and CDR2 is SVGAGI in the germline V gene. The CDR3 DNA is TGTGCCAGCAGTTACGACAGGGTAGATGACACCGGGGAGCTGTTTTTT. Its translation is CASSYDRVDDTGELFF.

The chain couples TRBV2 to TRBJ2-5; D possibly corresponds to TRBD2 (6 bases). V was pared by 8 bases and J by 5 bases, with 6 bases between. Germline assignment: CDR1 SNHLY and CDR2 FYNNEI. This CDR3 is built from 10 residues. The CDR3 protein is CASGRETQYF. The DNA of the CDR3 is TGTGCCAGCGGGAGGGAGACCCAGTACTTC.

V gene TRBV5-1 combines with J gene TRBJ1-3, with D unresolved. Trimming removed 2 bases from V and 4 bases from J, with 7 bases in between. This CDR3 is 13 amino acids long. Germline CDR1 is SGHRS and CDR2 is YFSETQ. The CDR3 nucleotides read TGCGCCAGCAGCTTTACATCAGGAAACACCATATATTTT. Translating gives CASSFTSGNTIYF.

Only a few counts were recorded for this clone. This chain joins TRBV18 and TRBJ1-1, with TRBD1 as a possible D gene (6 bases). Deletions cut 1 base from V and 0 bases from J, with 12 bases between. Germline assignment: CDR1 KGHSH and CDR2 LQKENI. This CDR3 comprises 16 residues. This chain's CDR3 is CASSPQGGGMNTEAFF. The CDR3 DNA reads as TGTGCCAGCTCACCACAGGGAGGGGGGATGAACACTGAAGCTTTCTTT.

This clone was observed once. The V and J genes are TRBV4-3 and TRBJ2-2; 15 nucleotides agree with TRBD2. Germline assignment: CDR1 LGHNA and CDR2 YSLEER. The CDR3 consists of 20 residues. Trimming took 2 bases from V and 3 from J; bases not matched to a gene: 10. In DNA, the CDR3 is TGCGCCAGCAGCCAATCGTTCATGGGACTAGCGGGGGGATACACCGGGGAGCTGTTTTTT. It codes for CASSQSFMGLAGGYTGELFF.

The V gene is TRBV7-2, the J gene TRBJ2-1; 7 bases map to TRBD2. Trimming cost V 2 bases and J 4 bases; bases outside gene matches: 14. CDR1 is SGHTA and CDR2 is FQGNSA in the germline V gene. The CDR3 spans 18 residues. CDR3 nucleotide sequence: TGTGCCAGCAGCTTAAGGGGACTGTTAACGGGGGGTTACAATGAGCAGTTCTTC. Residues: CASSLRGLLTGGYNEQFF.